The 18 T cell receptor beta chains presented below share a single source sample, sequenced in a study of T cells in Graves' hyperthyroidism and ophthalmopathy. Amplification targeted TCR beta CDR3 regions from RNA transcripts. The HTBI primer set was used in a first-round RT-PCR of the TCR CDR3. Each CDR3 protein is one row after TCRdb ran MiXCR on the multiplex PCR reads. This sample has 800,000 or so distinct CDR3 sequences, with about 38% found just once. The sample consisted of blood. These TCRs come from a man between 18 and 35 years old with Graves' hyperthyroidism.

The gene calls are TRBV7-2 and TRBJ2-5; TRBD1 is a possible D gene (6 bases). Germline CDR1 reads SGHTA; CDR2 reads FQGNSA. Trimming stripped 5 bases from V and 5 bases from J, with 18 bases between. CDR3 length: 15 residues. CDR3 residues: CASSQDWAGEETQYF. For the CDR3, the DNA is TGTGCCAGCAGCCAAGACTGGGCAGGGGAGGAGACCCAGTACTTC.

This clonotype appeared a few times. The rearrangement joins TRBV4-1 to TRBJ1-1; D is unclear. The V end was cut by 1 base, the J end by 4 bases, with 13 bases between. This CDR3 comprises 15 residues. Germline CDR1 reads MGHRA; CDR2 reads YSYEKL. This CDR3 reads CASSQVVSPGTEAFF. CDR3 nucleotide sequence: TGCGCCAGCAGCCAAGTTGTAAGCCCAGGCACTGAAGCTTTCTTT.

There are many counts of this clonotype. CDR3 protein: CASSEPQGVGYTF. The CDR3 DNA is TGTGCCAGCAGTGAGCCGCAGGGGGTTGGCTACACCTTC. The chain uses TRBV25-1 and TRBJ1-2; 7 bases fit TRBD1. The J segment lost 7 bases and the V segment lost 3 bases, leaving 5 bases of the junction unmatched. Germline CDR1 MGHDK, CDR2 SYGVNS. The CDR3 totals 13 residues.

This clonotype was counted a few times. The genes are TRBV19 and TRBJ2-2; possible D gene TRBD1, 5 bases. CDR1 LNHDA and CDR2 SQIVND come from the germline V gene (reference sequence). The CDR3 has 17 residues. Trimming stripped 4 bases from V and 0 bases from J, with 15 bases between. CDR3 in amino acids: CASSRAGKAPNTGELFF. The CDR3 DNA reads as TGTGCCAGTAGTAGGGCAGGGAAAGCCCCGAACACCGGGGAGCTGTTTTTT.

This clonotype was recorded a few times. The chain employs TRBV12-3 or TRBV12-4 and TRBJ2-7, with D tentatively TRBD1 (6 bases). This CDR3 region has 15 residues. Trimming stripped 5 bases from V and 1 base from J, with 15 bases between. The CDR3 DNA is TGTGCCAGCAGTCCGTTCGGCAGGGGATCCTACGAGCAGTACTTC. Translated: CASSPFGRGSYEQYF.

The V call is TRBV5-6, the J call TRBJ2-5, with D possibly being TRBD2 (5 bases). The V gene lost 4 bases and the J gene lost 5 bases, with 15 bases spanning the gap. Germline loops: CDR1 SGHDT, CDR2 YYEEEE. This CDR3 contains 14 residues. CDR3 nucleotides: TGTGCCAGCAGCCTCGTCTCCACGGGGGAGACCCAGTACTTC. This sequence encodes CASSLVSTGETQYF.

This chain connects TRBV11-2 to TRBJ1-3; weak D call: TRBD1 (5 bases). Trimming left V 8 bases short and J 4 bases short, with 12 bases between. The CDR3 contains 13 residues. The germline CDR1 and CDR2 sequences are SGHAT and FQNNGV. CDR3 DNA: TGTGCCAGCGTTGCCGGGGGAGGAAACACCATATATTTT. Its protein product is CASVAGGGNTIYF.

This chain links TRBV10-2 with TRBJ1-2; unclear D gene. The V end was cut by 0 bases, the J end by 4 bases, with 9 bases between. Germline CDR1 reads WSHSY; CDR2 reads SAAADI. The CDR3 extends over 14 amino acids. The CDR3 spells CASSESSEVYGYTF. The CDR3 DNA reads as TGCGCCAGCAGTGAGTCGTCAGAGGTCTATGGCTACACCTTC.

This clonotype came up once. The V call is TRBV25-1, the J call TRBJ2-2; 10 bases are a match to TRBD2. CDR1 is MGHDK and CDR2 is SYGVNS in the germline V gene. V trimming: 1 base; J trimming: 5 bases; junction bases outside the gene matches: 4. CDR3 length: 16 amino acids. In DNA form, the CDR3 reads TGTGCCAGCAGTGAATTCGGACTAGCGGCGACCGGGGAGCTGTTTTTT. It is translated as CASSEFGLAATGELFF. Variable domain in full (rest from reference TRBV25-1 and TRBJ2-2): EADIYQTPRYLVIGTGKKITLECSQTMGHDKMYWYQQDPGMELHLIHYSYGVNSTEKGDLSSESTVSRIRTEHFPLTLESARPSHTSQYLCASSEFGLAATGELFFGEGSRLTVL.

The rearrangement joins TRBV9 to TRBJ2-5, with D unclear. Deletions cut 5 bases from V and 5 bases from J, with 16 bases between. The V gene's germline CDR1 is SGDLS and CDR2 YYNGEE. The CDR3 has 14 residues. The CDR3 is CASSLTAVGETQYF. The CDR3 nucleotides are TGTGCCAGCAGTTTAACGGCCGTGGGGGAGACCCAGTACTTC.

The table lists this clonotype with a few counts. The chain carries TRBV10-3 and TRBJ1-5; 11 nucleotides line up with TRBD1. This CDR3 has 13 residues. The germline V gene has CDR1 ENHRY and CDR2 SYGVKD. V gave up 10 bases and J gave up 5 bases; unmatched junction bases: 4. CDR3 sequence reads: CATGTGGYQPQHF. In DNA, the CDR3 is TGTGCCACCGGGACAGGGGGATATCAGCCCCAGCATTTT.

The rearrangement joins TRBV10-3 to TRBJ1-1, with D possibly TRBD1 on 5 matching bases. Looked up from germline, CDR1 is ENHRY and CDR2 is SYGVKD. Trimming removed 6 bases at V and 1 base at J, with 15 bases between. The CDR3 contains 15 residues. This CDR3 is CAISSPGVWNTEAFF. CDR3 nucleotide sequence: TGTGCCATCAGCTCCCCGGGGGTCTGGAACACTGAAGCTTTCTTT.

This clonotype was counted only a few times. The CDR3 reads CASISQSYEQYF. Written as DNA, the CDR3 is TGTGCCAGCATTAGTCAGTCCTACGAGCAGTACTTC. The chain has TRBV27 and TRBJ2-7; D is uncertain. Germline CDR1 MNHEY, CDR2 SMNVEV (reference sequence). CDR3 length: 12 amino acids. Trimming took 7 bases from V and 1 from J, leaving 8 bases between them.

The chain carries TRBV5-1 and TRBJ1-1; TRBD1 matches at 10 bases. The CDR3 length is 16 residues. V gave up 0 bases and J gave up 4 bases; unmatched junction bases: 6. CDR1 and CDR2 (germline): SGHRS, YFSETQ. The CDR3 protein is CASSLGPGTGVTEAFF. The CDR3 nucleotides are TGCGCCAGCAGCTTGGGGCCGGGGACAGGGGTCACTGAAGCTTTCTTT.

This clonotype was observed at least ten times. CDR3 coding DNA: TGTGCCATCAGTGACCAGATATACGAGCAGTACTTC. Its translation: CAISDQIYEQYF. The chain uses TRBV10-3 and TRBJ2-7; D call uncertain. The CDR3 contains 12 residues. V lost 3 bases to trimming and J lost 4 bases, with 7 bases between them. Per germline, CDR1 ENHRY and CDR2 SYGVKD.

This clonotype was recorded once. The CDR3 coding sequence is TGTGCCATCAGTGACGGGCAGAACCACGAGCAGTACTTC. Translated, it gives CAISDGQNHEQYF. The chain recombines TRBV10-3 with TRBJ2-7; D gene uncertain. The ends were cut back, 3 bases at V and 5 bases at J, with 11 bases in the middle. Germline CDR1 and CDR2: ENHRY and SYGVKD. The CDR3 totals 13 residues.

This clonotype was counted ten times or more. V and J are TRBV2 and TRBJ2-7; 7 bases fit TRBD1. This CDR3 comprises 13 residues. With 7 bases clipped from V and 6 bases from J, the junction kept 9 bases outside the gene matches. Germline V gives CDR1 SNHLY, CDR2 FYNNEI. In DNA, the CDR3 is TGTGCCAGCATTGGGACAGTCGTTCGCGAGCAGTACTTC. This codes for CASIGTVVREQYF.

This chain uses TRBV2 with TRBJ1-1; the D gene is possibly TRBD1 (6 bases). V dropped 1 base and J dropped 4 bases, with 10 bases sitting between them. The length of the CDR3 is 14 residues. The germline V gene encodes CDR1 SNHLY and CDR2 FYNNEI. Written as DNA, the CDR3 is TGTGCCAGCAGTGAAGGGACAGTGAGCACTGAAGCTTTCTTT. Amino acids: CASSEGTVSTEAFF.